This record looks at one T cell receptor beta chain sequence and its context. Germline V gene lookup returns CDR1 SGHRS and CDR2 YFSETQ. CDR3 size: 15 residues. V dropped 0 bases and J dropped 5 bases, with 14 bases sitting between them. Clones were read by immunoSEQ multiplex PCR, and TCRdb kept only the in-frame ones, dropping some. In total, the table holds roughly 200,000 clones. This entry belongs to a study of control samples from healthy donors and cancer patients. The genes are TRBV5-1 and TRBJ1-2; D uncertain. This clonotype was sampled from a woman in her thirties in good health. Sequencing was carried out using blood. The CDR3 coding sequence is TGCGCCAGCAGCTTGGTCTCGGGCAGACTTTATGGCTACACCTTC. It specifies CASSLVSGRLYGYTF.